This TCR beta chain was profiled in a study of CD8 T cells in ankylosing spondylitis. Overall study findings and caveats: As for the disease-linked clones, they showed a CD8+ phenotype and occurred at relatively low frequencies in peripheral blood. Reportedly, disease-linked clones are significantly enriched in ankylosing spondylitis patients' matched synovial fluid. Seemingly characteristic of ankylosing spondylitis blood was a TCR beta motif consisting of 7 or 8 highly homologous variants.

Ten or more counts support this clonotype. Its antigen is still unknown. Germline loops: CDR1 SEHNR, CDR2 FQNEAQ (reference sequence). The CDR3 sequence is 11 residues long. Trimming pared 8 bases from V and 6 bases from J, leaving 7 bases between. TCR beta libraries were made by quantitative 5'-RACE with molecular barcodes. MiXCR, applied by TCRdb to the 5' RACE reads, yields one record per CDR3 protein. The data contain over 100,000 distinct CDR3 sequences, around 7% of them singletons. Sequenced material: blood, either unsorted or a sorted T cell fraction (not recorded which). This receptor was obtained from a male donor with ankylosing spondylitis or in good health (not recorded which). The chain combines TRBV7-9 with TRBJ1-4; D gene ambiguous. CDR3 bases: TGTGCCAGCCGTCACGATGAAAAACTGTTTTTT. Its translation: CASRHDEKLFF.